This T cell receptor beta chain originates from a study of beta chain features in type 1 diabetes. On the study more broadly: All of the samples together had 95 million to 140 million sorted cells examined.

Study-level results: Lower insertion and higher deletion counts appeared at VDJ junctions in type 1 diabetes patients.

Trimming cost V 0 bases and J 6 bases; bases outside gene matches: 8. Germline V CDR1 and CDR2: GTSNPN, SVGIG (reference sequence). The CDR3 is 15 residues long. Investigators reverse transcribed all isolated RNA, so they sequenced expressed TCRB transcripts. Sequencing used immunoSEQ multiplex PCR; TCRdb keeps in-frame clones, though not all of them. The profile shows about 180,000 clones, about 13% of them singletons. About this clone: Antigen: not known.

The rearrangement uses TRBV30 and TRBJ2-7; 10 positions match TRBD1. This clonotype originated in a woman aged 18-35 years in good health. Sample: central memory CD4+ T cells from blood. The CDR3 is CAWSVWDRGLGEQYF. The CDR3 coding sequence is TGTGCCTGGAGTGTATGGGACAGGGGTTTAGGCGAGCAGTACTTC. The whole variable domain, filled in from reference TRBV30 and TRBJ2-7, reads SQTIHQWPATLVQPVGSPLSLECTVEGTSNPNLYWYRQAAGRGLQLLFYSVGIGQISSEVPQNLSASRPQDRQFILSSKKLLLSDSGFYLCAWSVWDRGLGEQYFGPGTRLTVT.